These 24 T cell receptor beta chains share one sample of origin, sequenced in a study of T cell responses to AZD1222 COVID-19 vaccine. Method: immunoSEQ multiplex PCR; TCRdb's copy keeps in-frame clones and lacks some. In the table there are 95,000 to 110,000 clones, about 93% of which are singletons. This sample comprised peripheral blood, obtained 28 days after the second AZD1222 dose. These receptors originate from an adult who received the AZD1222 COVID-19 vaccine.

This clone has only one observation. Other DNA sequences from this sample encode an identical CDR3 as well. The chain couples TRBV5-1 to TRBJ2-1; no reliable D call. CDR1 is SGHRS, CDR2 YFSETQ, per germline. Trimming removed 0 bases at V and 6 bases at J, with 1 base between. This CDR3 region has 11 residues. CDR3 residues: CASSLGNEQFF. As DNA, the CDR3 is TGCGCCAGCAGCTTGGGCAATGAGCAGTTCTTC.

This clone was counted once. The chain uses TRBV7-9 and TRBJ2-1, with D possibly being TRBD1 (5 bases). The germline V and J ends were trimmed by 10 bases and 6 bases, with 13 bases remaining between them. The CDR3 loop spans 12 amino acids. Germline CDR1 is SEHNR and CDR2 is FQNEAQ (reference sequence). In DNA, the CDR3 is TGTGCCACCCCCCCCCAGGGCAATGAGCAGTTCTTC. Amino acids: CATPPQGNEQFF.

This rearrangement joins TRBV10-3 to TRBJ2-7; 7 positions match TRBD1. V shed 2 bases, J shed 4 bases, and the junction held 11 bases outside the gene matches. Germline lookup yields CDR1 ENHRY and CDR2 SYGVKD. This CDR3 has 16 residues. Written as DNA, the CDR3 is TGTGCCATCAGTGAGCCTTGGACAGGCCAGGAATACGAGCAGTACTTC. This translates into CAISEPWTGQEYEQYF.

This rearrangement joins TRBV19 to TRBJ1-6, with TRBD1 matching over 7 bases. Germline loops: CDR1 LNHDA, CDR2 SQIVND (reference sequence). The CDR3 totals 13 residues. Trimming removed 6 bases from V and 9 bases from J; junction bases left unmatched: 5. For the CDR3, the DNA is TGTGCCAGTAGCCGGGACAGTCCTTCACCCCTCCACTTT. Translation gives CASSRDSPSPLHF. Full variable domain (rest looked up from reference TRBV19 and TRBJ1-6): DGGITQSPKYLFRKEGQNVTLSCEQNLNHDAMYWYRQDPGQGLRLIYYSQIVNDFQKGDIAEGYSVSREKKESFPLTVTSAQKNPTAFYLCASSRDSPSPLHFGNGTRLTVT.

The chain carries TRBV9 and TRBJ1-6; D possibly corresponds to TRBD1 (6 bases). Trimming cost V 4 bases and J 7 bases, with 15 bases left between them. Germline assignment: CDR1 SGDLS and CDR2 YYNGEE. This CDR3 contains 15 residues. The CDR3 DNA follows: TGTGCCAGCAGCCCCCGCCAGGGGAGGAATTCACCCCTCCACTTT. Its protein product is CASSPRQGRNSPLHF.

The chain couples TRBV6-6 to TRBJ2-7; 7 bases align to TRBD2. The J segment lost 4 bases and the V segment lost 5 bases, leaving 5 bases of the junction unmatched. Per the germline V gene, CDR1 is MNHNY and CDR2 is SVGAGI (reference sequence). The CDR3 is made up of 13 amino acids. CDR3 sequence reads: CASSPSGGYEQYF. The CDR3 DNA reads TGTGCCAGCAGTCCATCCGGGGGGTACGAGCAGTACTTC.

V gene TRBV25-1 combines with J gene TRBJ1-2; D call uncertain. The CDR3 is 15 residues long. The V end was cut by 8 bases, the J end by 2 bases, with 18 bases between. The germline CDR1 and CDR2 sequences are MGHDK and SYGVNS. CDR3 residues: CASGGDREWNYGYTF. CDR3 bases: TGTGCCAGCGGTGGGGATCGGGAATGGAACTATGGCTACACCTTC.

This clone was found once. The chain combines TRBV30 with TRBJ1-1; no clear D gene. Trimming pared 4 bases from V and 2 bases from J, leaving 8 bases between. CDR1 GTSNPN and CDR2 SVGIG come from the germline V gene (reference sequence). This CDR3 is 12 amino acids long. Here the CDR3 reads CAWNGFNTEAFF. In DNA form, the CDR3 reads TGTGCCTGGAACGGATTTAACACTGAAGCTTTCTTT.

The V gene is TRBV5-8, the J gene TRBJ2-2; D is possibly TRBD2 (6 bases). Deletions cut 1 base from V and 5 bases from J, with 15 bases between. The CDR3 runs 16 residues. Germline V lookup: CDR1 SGHTS, CDR2 YDEGEE. The CDR3 region is CASSLYRGAGTGELFF. CDR3 sequence (DNA): TGTGCCAGCAGCTTGTACCGGGGCGCGGGGACCGGGGAGCTGTTTTTT.

This sequence joins TRBV2 and TRBJ2-1; 8 nucleotides agree with TRBD1. The CDR3 runs to 16 residues. Losses at the gene ends were 5 bases for V and 4 bases for J; bases not matched to a gene: 10. Germline values: CDR1 SNHLY, CDR2 FYNNEI. Here the CDR3 DNA reads TGTGCCAGCAGTTCTCGGACAGGGATGAGATACAATGAGCAGTTCTTC. This translates into CASSSRTGMRYNEQFF.

V is TRBV4-1 and J is TRBJ1-6; TRBD1 is a possible D gene (5 bases). In germline, CDR1 is MGHRA, CDR2 YSYEKL. The CDR3 runs to 14 residues. Deletions cut 0 bases from V and 5 bases from J, with 5 bases between. The CDR3 spells CASSQEGDNSPLHF. In DNA form, the CDR3 reads TGCGCCAGCAGCCAAGAGGGGGATAATTCACCCCTCCACTTT.

The chain has TRBV20-1 and TRBJ1-2, with a weak D call TRBD1 (5 bases). Germline CDR1 DFQATT, CDR2 SNEGSKA (reference sequence). Trimming pared 3 bases from V and 0 bases from J, leaving 11 bases between. The CDR3 has 14 amino acids. The CDR3 DNA sequence: TGCAGTGCTAGTGCCGGGACGGCTAACTATGGCTACACCTTC. Translating gives CSASAGTANYGYTF.

The gene calls are TRBV13 and TRBJ1-3; TRBD1 might be the D (5 bases). Germline V gives CDR1 PRHDT, CDR2 FYEKMQ (reference sequence). Trimming took off 3 bases at V and 0 bases at J, with 9 bases between the two ends. The CDR3 length is 15 residues. The DNA of the CDR3 is TGTGCCAGCAGCTTGACAGTCTTCTCTGGAAACACCATATATTTT. This codes for CASSLTVFSGNTIYF.

The chain combines TRBV27 with TRBJ2-2; 9 bases agree with TRBD2. The V segment lost 1 base and the J segment 1 base; nucleotides outside the gene matches: 7. CDR1 is MNHEY, CDR2 SMNVEV, per germline (reference sequence). This CDR3 comprises 18 residues. CDR3 amino acids: CASSLLGGGAWNTGELFF. CDR3 sequence (DNA): TGTGCCAGCAGTTTATTGGGCGGGGGGGCCTGGAACACCGGGGAGCTGTTTTTT.

This chain links TRBV19 with TRBJ2-1, with a possible D match to TRBD2 (5 bases). Germline CDR1 is LNHDA and CDR2 is SQIVND (reference sequence). CDR3 length: 14 amino acids. Trimming pared 6 bases from V and 9 bases from J, leaving 18 bases between. The CDR3 here is CASSRQLALSEQFF. The DNA of the CDR3 is TGTGCCAGTAGCCGCCAGCTAGCTCTCAGTGAGCAGTTCTTC.

The chain combines TRBV7-6 with TRBJ1-1; the D gene is possibly TRBD1 (5 bases). The germline V and J ends were trimmed by 2 bases and 1 base, with 8 bases remaining between them. Germline lookup yields CDR1 SGHVS and CDR2 FNYEAQ. The CDR3 is 14 amino acids. The CDR3 protein is CASSLRGENTEAFF. The CDR3 nucleotides read TGTGCCAGCAGCTTACGAGGGGAGAACACTGAAGCTTTCTTT.

The V call is TRBV6-6, the J call TRBJ1-1; 7 bases are a match to TRBD1. The germline V gene has CDR1 MNHNY and CDR2 SVGAGI (reference sequence). V lost 6 bases to trimming and J lost 9 bases; unmatched junction nucleotides: 4. The length of the CDR3 is 11 residues. CDR3 sequence (DNA): TGTGCCAGCAGCACGACAGGGCAAGCTTTCTTT. Amino acid sequence: CASSTTGQAFF.

The chain carries TRBV6-5 and TRBJ1-1; no clear D. This CDR3 contains 14 residues. Germline loops: CDR1 MNHEY, CDR2 SVGAGI. V gave up 6 bases and J gave up 1 base, with 12 bases separating them. The CDR3 protein is CASSSGESNTEAFF. The CDR3 coding sequence is TGTGCCAGCAGCTCTGGGGAGTCGAACACTGAAGCTTTCTTT.

The V gene is TRBV6-6, the J gene TRBJ2-3, with 9 bases matching TRBD2. There are 15 residues in the CDR3. From germline, CDR1 is MNHNY and CDR2 SVGAGI (reference sequence). This CDR3 is CESASGRLSTDTQYF. CDR3 DNA: TGTGAGTCGGCGAGCGGGAGGCTTAGCACAGATACGCAGTATTTT.

This clone was recorded only once. J is TRBJ2-1 and V is TRBV6-5; 7 positions match TRBD1. Germline loops: CDR1 MNHEY, CDR2 SVGAGI. Trimming took 5 bases from V and 4 from J; bases not matched to a gene: 5. The CDR3 length is 14 residues. The CDR3 protein is CASSPGQIYNEQFF. As DNA, the CDR3 is TGTGCCAGCAGTCCGGGACAGATATACAATGAGCAGTTCTTC.

This rearrangement joins TRBV28 to TRBJ1-2; maybe TRBD1 (6 bases). Looked up from germline, CDR1 is MDHEN and CDR2 is SYDVKM. The CDR3 runs to 12 residues. V was pared by 6 bases and J by 6 bases, with 11 bases between. The CDR3 region has the DNA TGTGCCAGCAGAATTAACAGGGATGGCTACACCTTC. Its translation is CASRINRDGYTF.

V gene TRBV7-8 combines with J gene TRBJ1-1; D may be TRBD1 (5 bases). The CDR3 is 13 amino acids. Germline CDR1 and CDR2: SGHVS and FQNEAQ. V gave up 5 bases and J gave up 10 bases, with 17 bases separating them. For the CDR3, the DNA is TGTGCCAGCAGCCCGGACACGGGGGGAAGAGCTTTCTTT. Translation gives CASSPDTGGRAFF.

The DNA for the CDR3 is TGTGCCAGCAGCTTGGGACAGATGAACACTGAAGCTTTCTTT. It translates to CASSLGQMNTEAFF. The chain links TRBV11-3 to TRBJ1-1; 7 bases line up with TRBD1. This CDR3 spans 14 amino acids. Unmatched junction bases numbered 1, after V lost 3 bases and J lost 0 bases. Germline loops: CDR1 SGHNT, CDR2 YENEEA.

The gene calls are TRBV2 and TRBJ1-2, with D unclear. The ends were cut back, 4 bases at V and 1 base at J, with 4 bases in the middle. The CDR3 totals 12 residues. CDR1 is SNHLY and CDR2 is FYNNEI in the germline V gene. In nucleotides, the CDR3 is TGTGCCAGCAGTGCCCTTAACTATGGCTACACCTTC. It translates to CASSALNYGYTF.